Listed below are T cell receptor beta chains from one sample, sequenced in a study of shared clonotypes between healthy human individuals. Sequencing used immunoSEQ multiplex PCR; TCRdb keeps in-frame clones, though not all of them. The sample records about 700,000 clones, around 92% being singletons. What was sequenced was naive CD8+ T cells sorted from blood. Receptors were obtained from a man aged 25 to 40 in good health. Each CDR3 is given with its conserved first and last residue. Fields, in order: J gene, V gene, CDR3 protein.

TRBJ2-5	TRBV4-1	CASSQETGGLVGETQYF
TRBJ1-5	TRBV4-1	CASSQVGIDQPQHF
TRBJ2-2	TRBV15	CATSRDRDIAGLDYTGELFF
TRBJ1-5	TRBV5-6	CASSLGDRGNQPQHF
TRBJ2-5	TRBV28	CASSPQLALEWETQYF
TRBJ2-7	TRBV5-6	CASSFTDRGRAYEQYF
TRBJ2-7	TRBV18	CASSPGPYGQGDF
TRBJ1-3	TRBV4-1	CASSQVKGSGNTIYF
TRBJ1-5	TRBV18	CASSGYGRVGQPQHF
TRBJ2-1	TRBV6-5	CASSLQGPNNEQFF
TRBJ2-1	TRBV4-3	CASSQDRSSSYNEQFF
TRBJ2-1	TRBV9	CASSARKGTSAFDSYNEQFF
TRBJ2-2	TRBV10-2	CASSDPSGRGTGELFF
TRBJ2-7	TRBV19	CASSRRTDPYEQYF
TRBJ1-3	TRBV27	CASSGPGVSGNTIYF
TRBJ1-1	TRBV9	CASSVANTEAFF
TRBJ1-3	TRBV10-3	CAIMGGTGDSGNTIYF
TRBJ2-3	TRBV7-2	CASSSPPLSGMLNTDTQYF
TRBJ2-2	TRBV5-1	CASSPEPGGTGELFF
TRBJ1-1	TRBV6-1	CASLGNTEAFF
TRBJ1-4	TRBV7-9	CARYYGAGKNEKLFF
TRBJ1-1	TRBV25-1	CASSIQQGVNTEAFF
TRBJ2-7	TRBV5-5	CASSGRGQGAEEQYF
TRBJ2-1	TRBV25-1	CASSIINNEQFF
TRBJ1-4	TRBV5-4	CASSLWTGAEKLFF
TRBJ2-7	TRBV15	CATSRDSSPTEQYF
TRBJ2-7	TRBV27	CASRISGSPGYEQYF
TRBJ2-1	TRBV5-1	CASSLGGGRRNEQFF
TRBJ2-1	TRBV13	CASSFVNEQFF
TRBJ2-3	TRBV11-2	CASSLDAAGF
TRBJ2-7	TRBV6-4	CASSDFGRDYEQYF
TRBJ2-1	TRBV7-6	CASRSWTSGTQAFF
TRBJ2-7	TRBV28	CASSSHRGWETYEQYF
TRBJ1-1	TRBV11-3	CASSLGAGGRNTEAFF
TRBJ2-3	TRBV28	CASSPLPGTSGRAGGTDTQYF
TRBJ2-1	TRBV28	CASSYLGGRASNEQFF
TRBJ2-2	TRBV10-1	CASSRDIPPTGELFF
TRBJ2-5	TRBV9	CASSVAGLAGAVGETQYF
TRBJ1-1	TRBV28	CASSPGSLAFF
TRBJ1-2	TRBV30	CACRQGSNYGYTF
TRBJ1-2	TRBV6-4	CASSPSQWTGGYGYTF
TRBJ2-4	TRBV7-6	CASSDSGTGLPDLAKNIQYF
TRBJ2-5	TRBV11-2	CASSLDGGQETQYF
TRBJ1-3	TRBV7-9	CASSWEGSGAGNTIYF
TRBJ2-6	TRBV9	CASSVGAGNVLTF
TRBJ2-7	TRBV25-1	CASSLQTSYEQYF
TRBJ2-7	TRBV7-9	CASSLGAGDYEQYF
TRBJ1-1	TRBV6-5	CASSLKQGAVEAFF
TRBJ2-7	TRBV2	CASSDRDRVYEQYF
TRBJ2-7	TRBV7-2	CASSLGTSPHEQYF
TRBJ1-1	TRBV16	CASSQSVGKGEAFF
TRBJ2-7	TRBV2	CASRGPEQYF
TRBJ2-7	TRBV27	CASSLGSGLSYEQYF
TRBJ2-7	TRBV27	CASSLYPYEQYF